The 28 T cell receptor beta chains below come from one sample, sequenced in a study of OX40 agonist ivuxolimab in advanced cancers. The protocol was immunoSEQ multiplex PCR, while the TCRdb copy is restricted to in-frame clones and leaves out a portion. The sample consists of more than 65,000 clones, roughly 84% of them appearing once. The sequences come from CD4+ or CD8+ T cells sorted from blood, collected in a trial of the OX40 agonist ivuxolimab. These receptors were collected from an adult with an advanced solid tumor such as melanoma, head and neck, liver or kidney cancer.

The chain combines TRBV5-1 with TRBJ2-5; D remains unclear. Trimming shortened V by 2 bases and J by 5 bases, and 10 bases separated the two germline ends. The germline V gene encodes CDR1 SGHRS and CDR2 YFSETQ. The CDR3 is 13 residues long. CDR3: CASSLGWSETQYF. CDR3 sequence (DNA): TGCGCCAGCAGCTTAGGGTGGTCGGAGACCCAGTACTTC.

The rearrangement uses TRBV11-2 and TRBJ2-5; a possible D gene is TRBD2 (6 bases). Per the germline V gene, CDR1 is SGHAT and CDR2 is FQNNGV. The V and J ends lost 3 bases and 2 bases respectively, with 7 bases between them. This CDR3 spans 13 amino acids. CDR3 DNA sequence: TGTGCCAGCAGCTTCGGGGGTCAAGAGACCCAGTACTTC. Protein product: CASSFGGQETQYF.

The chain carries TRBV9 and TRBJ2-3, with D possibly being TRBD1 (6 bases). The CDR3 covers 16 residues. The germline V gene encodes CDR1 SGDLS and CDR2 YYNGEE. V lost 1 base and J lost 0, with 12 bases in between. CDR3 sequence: CASSVTGQSSTDTQYF. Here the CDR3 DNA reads TGTGCCAGCAGCGTAACAGGGCAGTCTAGCACAGATACGCAGTATTTT.

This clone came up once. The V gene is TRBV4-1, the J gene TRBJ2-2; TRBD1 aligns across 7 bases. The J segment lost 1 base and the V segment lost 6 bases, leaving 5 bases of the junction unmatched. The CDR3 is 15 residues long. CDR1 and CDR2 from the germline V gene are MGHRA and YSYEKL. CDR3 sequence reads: CASRQGHQNTGELFF. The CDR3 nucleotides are TGCGCCAGCAGACAGGGGCACCAGAACACCGGGGAGCTGTTTTTT.

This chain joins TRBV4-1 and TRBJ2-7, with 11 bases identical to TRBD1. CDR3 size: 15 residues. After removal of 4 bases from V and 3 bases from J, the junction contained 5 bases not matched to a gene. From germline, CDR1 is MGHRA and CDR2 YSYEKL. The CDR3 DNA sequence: TGCGCCAGCAGCCGAGGGACAGGGGGTGTCTACGAGCAGTACTTC. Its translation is CASSRGTGGVYEQYF.

CDR3 in DNA: TGTGCCAGCAGCTTGCAACAGGGGATAGAGGAGCAGTACTTC. Translated: CASSLQQGIEEQYF. This chain joins TRBV5-5 and TRBJ2-7; 7 nucleotides line up with TRBD1. Germline CDR1 reads SGHKS; CDR2 reads YYEKEE (reference sequence). The V segment lost 1 base and the J segment 7 bases; nucleotides outside the gene matches: 8. CDR3 length: 14 amino acids.

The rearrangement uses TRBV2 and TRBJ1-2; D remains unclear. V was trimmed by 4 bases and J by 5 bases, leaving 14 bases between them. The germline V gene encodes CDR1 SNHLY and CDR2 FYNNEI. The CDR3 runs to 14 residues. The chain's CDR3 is CASSGPATSYGYTF. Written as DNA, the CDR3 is TGTGCCAGCAGTGGACCAGCTACATCTTATGGCTACACCTTC.

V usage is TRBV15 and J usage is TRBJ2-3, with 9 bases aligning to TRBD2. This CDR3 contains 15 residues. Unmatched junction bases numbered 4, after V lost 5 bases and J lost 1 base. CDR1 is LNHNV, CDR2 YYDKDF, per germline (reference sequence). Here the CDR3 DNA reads TGTGCCACCAGCTACGGCGGGAGGGGCACAGATACGCAGTATTTT. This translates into CATSYGGRGTDTQYF.

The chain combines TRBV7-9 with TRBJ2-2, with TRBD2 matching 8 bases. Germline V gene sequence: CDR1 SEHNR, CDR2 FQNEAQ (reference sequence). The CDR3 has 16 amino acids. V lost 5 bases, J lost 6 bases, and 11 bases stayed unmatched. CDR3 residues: CASSQDAGTSPGELFF. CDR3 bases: TGTGCCAGCAGCCAAGACGCCGGGACTAGTCCCGGGGAGCTGTTTTTT.

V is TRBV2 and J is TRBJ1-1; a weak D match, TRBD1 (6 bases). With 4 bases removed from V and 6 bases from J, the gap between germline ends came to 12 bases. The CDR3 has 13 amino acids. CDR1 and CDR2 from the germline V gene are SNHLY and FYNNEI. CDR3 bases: TGTGCCAGCAGTGGTACAGGGACCGCTGAAGCTTTCTTT. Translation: CASSGTGTAEAFF.

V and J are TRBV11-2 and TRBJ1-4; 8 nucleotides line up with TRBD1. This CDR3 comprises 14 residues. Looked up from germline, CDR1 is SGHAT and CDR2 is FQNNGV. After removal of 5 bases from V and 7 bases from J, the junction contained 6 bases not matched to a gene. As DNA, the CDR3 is TGTGCCAGCAGCAAGGACAGGGCATTTGAAAAACTGTTTTTT. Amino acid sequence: CASSKDRAFEKLFF.

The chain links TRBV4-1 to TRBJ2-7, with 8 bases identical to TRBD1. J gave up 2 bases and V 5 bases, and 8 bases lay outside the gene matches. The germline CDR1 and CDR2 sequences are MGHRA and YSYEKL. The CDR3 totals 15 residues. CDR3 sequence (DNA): TGCGCCAGCAGCGGGTGGAGACAGGGGACCTACGAGCAGTACTTC. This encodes CASSGWRQGTYEQYF.

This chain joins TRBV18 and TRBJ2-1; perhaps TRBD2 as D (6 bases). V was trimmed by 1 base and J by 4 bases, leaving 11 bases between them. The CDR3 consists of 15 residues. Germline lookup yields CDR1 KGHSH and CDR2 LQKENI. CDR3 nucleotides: TGTGCCAGCTCACCACTAGGCGGGGTGTACAATGAGCAGTTCTTC. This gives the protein CASSPLGGVYNEQFF.

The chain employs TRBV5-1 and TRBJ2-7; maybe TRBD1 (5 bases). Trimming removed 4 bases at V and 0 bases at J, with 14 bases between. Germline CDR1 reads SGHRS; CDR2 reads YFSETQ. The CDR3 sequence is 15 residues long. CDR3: CASSVSGSPSYEQYF. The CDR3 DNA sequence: TGCGCCAGCAGCGTCTCAGGGTCTCCCTCCTACGAGCAGTACTTC.

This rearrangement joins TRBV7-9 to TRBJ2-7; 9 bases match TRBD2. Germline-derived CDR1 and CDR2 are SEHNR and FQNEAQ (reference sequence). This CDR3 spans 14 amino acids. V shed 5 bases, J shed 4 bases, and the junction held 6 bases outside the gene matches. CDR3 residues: CASSLSGRGYEQYF. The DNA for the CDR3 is TGTGCCAGCAGCCTTAGCGGGAGAGGGTACGAGCAGTACTTC.

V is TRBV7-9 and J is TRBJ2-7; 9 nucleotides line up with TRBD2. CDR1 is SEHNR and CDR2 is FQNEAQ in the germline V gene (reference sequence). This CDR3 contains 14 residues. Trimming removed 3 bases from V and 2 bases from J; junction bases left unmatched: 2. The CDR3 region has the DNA TGTGCCAGCAGCTTTGTAGCGGGAGCCTACGAGCAGTACTTC. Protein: CASSFVAGAYEQYF.

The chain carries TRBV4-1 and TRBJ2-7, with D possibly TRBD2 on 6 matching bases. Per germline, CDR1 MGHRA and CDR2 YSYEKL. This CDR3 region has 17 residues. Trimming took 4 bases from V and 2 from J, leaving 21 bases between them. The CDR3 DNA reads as TGCGCCAGCAGCCTCCTCTCCGGGACTTCGTTAACCTACGAGCAGTACTTC. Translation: CASSLLSGTSLTYEQYF.

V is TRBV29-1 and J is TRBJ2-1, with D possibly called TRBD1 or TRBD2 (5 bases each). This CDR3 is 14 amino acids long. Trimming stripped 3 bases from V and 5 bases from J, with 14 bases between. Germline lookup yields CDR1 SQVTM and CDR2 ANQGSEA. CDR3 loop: CSVDSRGAHNEQFF. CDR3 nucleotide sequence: TGCAGCGTTGATTCACGAGGGGCCCACAATGAGCAGTTCTTC.

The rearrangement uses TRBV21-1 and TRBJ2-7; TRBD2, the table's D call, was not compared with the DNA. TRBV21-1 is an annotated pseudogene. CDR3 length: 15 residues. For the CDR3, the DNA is TGTGCCAGCAGCAAGCGACTGGAACTATCCTACGAGCAGTACTTC. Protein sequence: CASSKRLELSYEQYF.

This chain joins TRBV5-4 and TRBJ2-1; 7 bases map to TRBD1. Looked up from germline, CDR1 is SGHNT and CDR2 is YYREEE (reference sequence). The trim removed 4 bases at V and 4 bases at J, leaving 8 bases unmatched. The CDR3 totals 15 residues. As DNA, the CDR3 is TGTGCCAGCAGCAAGATTGGACAGGAATACAATGAGCAGTTCTTC. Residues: CASSKIGQEYNEQFF.

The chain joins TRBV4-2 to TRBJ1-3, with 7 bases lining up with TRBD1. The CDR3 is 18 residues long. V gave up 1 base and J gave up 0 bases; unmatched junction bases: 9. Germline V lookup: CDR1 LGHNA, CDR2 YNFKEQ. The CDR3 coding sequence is TGTGCCAGCAGCCAAGGACCTTCGACAGGGCTCTCTGGAAACACCATATATTTT. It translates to CASSQGPSTGLSGNTIYF.

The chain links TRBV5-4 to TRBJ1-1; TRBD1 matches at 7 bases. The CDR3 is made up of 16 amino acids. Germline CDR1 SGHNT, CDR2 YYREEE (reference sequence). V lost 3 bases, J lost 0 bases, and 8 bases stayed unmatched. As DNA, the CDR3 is TGTGCCAGCAGCTCTACCCCGGGACAGATGAACACTGAAGCTTTCTTT. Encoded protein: CASSSTPGQMNTEAFF.

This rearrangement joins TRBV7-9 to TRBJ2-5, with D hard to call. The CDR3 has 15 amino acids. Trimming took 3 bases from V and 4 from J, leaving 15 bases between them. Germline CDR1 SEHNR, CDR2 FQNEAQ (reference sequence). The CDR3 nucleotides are TGTGCCAGCAGCTTTAGGGCGAGCTCCCCAGAGACCCAGTACTTC. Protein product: CASSFRASSPETQYF. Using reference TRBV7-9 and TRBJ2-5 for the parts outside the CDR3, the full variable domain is DTGVSQNPRHKITKRGQNVTFRCDPISEHNRLYWYRQTLGQGPEFLTYFQNEAQLEKSRLLSDRFSAERPKGSFSTLEIQRTEQGDSAMYLCASSFRASSPETQYFGPGTRLLVL.

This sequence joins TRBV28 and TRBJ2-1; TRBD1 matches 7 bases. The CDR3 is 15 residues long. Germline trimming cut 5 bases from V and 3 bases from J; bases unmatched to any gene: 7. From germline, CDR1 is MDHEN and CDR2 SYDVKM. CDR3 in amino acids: CASSPSWTGYNEQFF. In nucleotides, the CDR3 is TGTGCCAGCAGTCCTTCGTGGACAGGCTACAATGAGCAGTTCTTC.

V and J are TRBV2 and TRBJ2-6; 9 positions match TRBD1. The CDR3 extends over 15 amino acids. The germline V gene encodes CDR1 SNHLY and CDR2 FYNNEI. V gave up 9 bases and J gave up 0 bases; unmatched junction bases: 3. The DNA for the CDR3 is TGTGCCAGGGACAGGGGAAGCTCTGGGGCCAACGTCCTGACTTTC. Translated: CARDRGSSGANVLTF.

The CDR3 DNA reads TGTGCCATCAGTGTGGAAAGGGGGATGCAGCCCCAGCATTTT. Protein: CAISVERGMQPQHF. The rearrangement joins TRBV10-3 to TRBJ1-5, with D possibly matching TRBD1 (6 bases). V was cut by 4 bases and J by 7 bases, with 14 bases left in between. The germline V gene has CDR1 ENHRY and CDR2 SYGVKD. This CDR3 spans 14 amino acids.

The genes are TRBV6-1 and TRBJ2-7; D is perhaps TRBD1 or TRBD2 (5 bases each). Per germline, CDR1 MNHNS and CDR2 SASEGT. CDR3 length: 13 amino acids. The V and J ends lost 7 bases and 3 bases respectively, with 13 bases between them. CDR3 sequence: CASMGELRYEQYF. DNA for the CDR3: TGTGCCAGCATGGGGGAGTTACGCTACGAGCAGTACTTC.

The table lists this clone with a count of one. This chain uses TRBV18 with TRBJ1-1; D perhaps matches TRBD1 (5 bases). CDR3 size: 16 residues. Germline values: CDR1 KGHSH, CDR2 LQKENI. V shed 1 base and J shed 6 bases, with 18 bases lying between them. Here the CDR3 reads CASSPLIGSGKPEAFF. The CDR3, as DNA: TGTGCCAGCTCACCACTAATAGGATCAGGGAAACCTGAAGCTTTCTTT.